Only one count was recorded for the clone carrying this T cell receptor (beta chain). The CDR3 covers 13 residues. CDR1 and CDR2 from the germline V gene are SNHLY and FYNNEI. Trimming pared 7 bases from V and 4 bases from J, leaving 13 bases between. This specimen comes from a study of blood T cell repertoires in COVID-19. Whole-study context: T cells, B-cell-depleted T cells, or PBMCs supplied cDNA or gDNA.

Original handling: Reference gene primers were amplified, and this amplification served to estimate nucleated cell counts. The protocol was immunoSEQ multiplex PCR, while the TCRdb copy is restricted to in-frame clones and leaves out a portion. The V and J calls and clone size were taken over from that table, and D and trimming were inferred from the DNA. The repertoire holds 250,000 to 400,000 clones, 90% seen once, with roughly 2.5% in the top ten. Two negative PCRs, clearance, or symptom resolution were required of recovered Cohort 3 donors. This TCR derives from a man between 60 and 75 years old who had recovered from COVID-19. The source material was PBMCs or T cells enriched from blood (not recorded which). The V and J genes are TRBV2 and TRBJ2-5; D is perhaps TRBD2 (6 bases). The CDR3 spells CASNRRAIETQYF. CDR3 DNA: TGTGCCAGCAATCGGAGGGCCATAGAGACCCAGTACTTC.